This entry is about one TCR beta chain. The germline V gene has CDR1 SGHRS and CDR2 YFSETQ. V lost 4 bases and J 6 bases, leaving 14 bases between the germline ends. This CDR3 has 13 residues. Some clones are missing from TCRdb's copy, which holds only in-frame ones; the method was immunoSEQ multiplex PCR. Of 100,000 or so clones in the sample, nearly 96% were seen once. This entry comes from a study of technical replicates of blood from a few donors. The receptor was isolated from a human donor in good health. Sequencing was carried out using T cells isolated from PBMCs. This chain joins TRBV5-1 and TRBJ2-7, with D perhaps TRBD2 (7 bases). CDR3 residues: CASSVHREGEQYF. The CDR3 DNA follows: TGCGCCAGCAGCGTTCACAGGGAGGGCGAGCAGTACTTC. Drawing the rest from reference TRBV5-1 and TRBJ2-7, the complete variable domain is KAGVTQTPRYLIKTRGQQVTLSCSPISGHRSVSWYQQTPGQGLQFLFEYFSETQRNKGNFPGRFSGRQFSNSRSEMNVSTLELGDSALYLCASSVHREGEQYFGPGTRLTVT.